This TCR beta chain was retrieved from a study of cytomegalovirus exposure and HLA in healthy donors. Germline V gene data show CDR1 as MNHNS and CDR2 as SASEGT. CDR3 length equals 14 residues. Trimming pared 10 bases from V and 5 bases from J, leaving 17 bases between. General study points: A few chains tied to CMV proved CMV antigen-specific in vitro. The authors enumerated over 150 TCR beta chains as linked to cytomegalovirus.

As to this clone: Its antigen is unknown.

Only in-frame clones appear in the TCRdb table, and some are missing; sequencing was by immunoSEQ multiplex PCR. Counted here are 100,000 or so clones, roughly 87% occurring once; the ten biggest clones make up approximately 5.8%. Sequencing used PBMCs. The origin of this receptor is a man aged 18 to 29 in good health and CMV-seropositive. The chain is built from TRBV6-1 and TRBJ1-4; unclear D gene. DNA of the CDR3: TGTGCCATACGTTTGGGAGGGTCGAATGAAAAACTGTTTTTT. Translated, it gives CAIRLGGSNEKLFF.